Listed here are 24 T cell receptor beta chains from one sample, sequenced in a study of cytomegalovirus exposure and HLA in healthy donors (dated by TCRdb to 2016 to 2017). The protocol used for the library was the immunoSEQ multiplex PCR assay. The multiplex PCR relied on a mix of 60 forward primers for TCR Vbeta segments and 13 reverse primers for TCR Jbeta segments. TCRdb holds this immuneACCESS table with in-frame rearrangements only. Some clones are missing; in checked studies, unresolved V genes explain under half, and the rest has no known cause. This sample comprises some 180,000 clones, roughly 72% of them detected only once. About 1.9% of the sample goes to the ten largest clones. The sample comprised PBMCs. These receptors all come from a young man in good health and CMV-seronegative.

This clone was seen only a few times. The chain joins TRBV28 to TRBJ2-7; 7 bases map to TRBD2. The CDR3 is made up of 14 amino acids. Germline V gene sequence: CDR1 MDHEN, CDR2 SYDVKM. Trimming took 7 bases from V and 3 from J; bases not matched to a gene: 9. CDR3 residues: CASKSRREFYEQYF. The CDR3 nucleotides are TGTGCCAGCAAATCCCGGCGGGAGTTCTACGAGCAGTACTTC. The full variable domain, its missing parts supplied by reference TRBV28 and TRBJ2-7, is DVKVTQSSRYLVKRTGEKVFLECVQDMDHENMFWYRQDPGLGLRLIYFSYDVKMKEKGDIPEGYSVSREKKERFSLILESASTNQTSMYLCASKSRREFYEQYFGPGTRLTVT.

The V and J genes are TRBV25-1 and TRBJ1-5, with D possibly TRBD1 on 6 matching bases. V gave up 3 bases and J gave up 6 bases, with 9 bases separating them. Germline loops: CDR1 MGHDK, CDR2 SYGVNS. The CDR3 has 13 residues. The CDR3 loop reads CASSDTGPQPQHF. The CDR3 DNA is TGTGCCAGCAGTGACACAGGGCCTCAGCCCCAGCATTTT.

The V and J genes are TRBV6-1 and TRBJ2-1, with D possibly matching TRBD2 (5 bases). Germline-derived CDR1 and CDR2 are MNHNS and SASEGT. This CDR3 comprises 17 residues. Trimming took 4 bases from V and 0 from J, leaving 16 bases between them. CDR3 amino acids: CASSVTSGSLSYNEQFF. CDR3 bases: TGTGCCAGCAGTGTAACGTCGGGATCCCTCTCCTACAATGAGCAGTTCTTC.

The chain uses TRBV20-1 and TRBJ2-7; the D is unclear. The CDR3 has 11 residues. Germline CDR1 reads DFQATT; CDR2 reads SNEGSKA (reference sequence). The ends were cut back, 6 bases at V and 4 bases at J, with 10 bases in the middle. The CDR3 DNA is TGCAGTGCCGCTACTAAGTACGAGCAGTACTTC. Amino acids: CSAATKYEQYF.

For this clone: Other DNA sequences in this specimen translate into the identical CDR3. The rearrangement links TRBV5-1 to TRBJ2-1; 7 nucleotides line up with TRBD1. Germline V gene lookup returns CDR1 SGHRS and CDR2 YFSETQ. The CDR3 consists of 14 residues. V shed 0 bases, J shed 5 bases, and the junction held 2 bases outside the gene matches. The CDR3 protein is CASSLGDRDNEQFF. DNA for the CDR3: TGCGCCAGCAGCTTGGGGGACAGAGACAATGAGCAGTTCTTC. The complete variable domain, with remaining parts taken from reference TRBV5-1 and TRBJ2-1, reads KAGVTQTPRYLIKTRGQQVTLSCSPISGHRSVSWYQQTPGQGLQFLFEYFSETQRNKGNFPGRFSGRQFSNSRSEMNVSTLELGDSALYLCASSLGDRDNEQFFGPGTRLTVL.

The rearrangement links TRBV28 to TRBJ2-4; D possibly corresponds to TRBD1 (6 bases). Germline values: CDR1 MDHEN, CDR2 SYDVKM. The CDR3 sequence is 16 residues long. With 5 bases removed from V and 0 bases from J, the gap between germline ends came to 14 bases. For the CDR3, the DNA is TGTGCCAGCAGTAAAGTCTCAGGGGTAGCCAAAAACATTCAGTACTTC. As protein: CASSKVSGVAKNIQYF.

Ten or more counts support this clone. The CDR3: CASSQDRGGVQYF. The CDR3 DNA sequence: TGCGCCAGCAGCCAAGATAGGGGGGGCGTCCAGTACTTC. The chain is built from TRBV4-1 and TRBJ2-7, with a weak D call TRBD2 (7 bases). Trimming removed 0 bases from V and 10 bases from J, with 13 bases in between. In germline, CDR1 is MGHRA, CDR2 YSYEKL. This CDR3 is built from 13 residues.

This clone was detected only once. At one boundary the junction diverges from the germline segment, which might be a read error. V is TRBV5-4 and J is TRBJ2-3; 7 bases are shared with TRBD2. Germline loops: CDR1 SGHNT, CDR2 YYREEE (reference sequence). The CDR3 covers 16 residues. DNA of the CDR3: TGTGCCAGCAGATTGGGACTACCTACCGACACAGATACGCAGTATTTT. Its translation: CASRLGLPTDTDTQYF.

The chain recombines TRBV10-1 with TRBJ2-7; 8 bases are shared with TRBD2. The CDR3 is 18 residues long. The V gene end was trimmed by 0 bases and the J gene end by 3 bases; junction bases not matched to a gene: 13. Germline V gene data show CDR1 as WNHNN and CDR2 as SYGVQD (reference sequence). The CDR3 is CASSESYSGGPFGYEQYF. For the CDR3, the DNA is TGCGCCAGCAGTGAGTCGTACTCGGGAGGGCCTTTTGGCTACGAGCAGTACTTC.

CDR3 coding DNA: TGCGCCAGCAGCCCGCTAGCGGGAGGCCCGGTTGTGGAGACCCAGTACTTC. Translating gives CASSPLAGGPVVETQYF. This rearrangement joins TRBV4-1 to TRBJ2-5; 11 bases are a match to TRBD2. This CDR3 spans 17 amino acids. With 4 bases clipped from V and 5 bases from J, the junction kept 12 bases outside the gene matches. The germline V gene encodes CDR1 MGHRA and CDR2 YSYEKL.

The genes are TRBV5-1 and TRBJ2-1, with 8 bases identical to TRBD2. This CDR3 contains 16 residues. The V and J ends lost 4 bases and 4 bases, in that order; junction bases with no gene match: 10. Germline lookup yields CDR1 SGHRS and CDR2 YFSETQ. This CDR3 reads CASSVSAGGLYNEQFF. DNA of the CDR3: TGCGCCAGCAGCGTGTCGGCGGGAGGTTTGTACAATGAGCAGTTCTTC.

The DNA of the CDR3 is TGTGCCAGCAGTTACTCTTGGGAGGTCTCCTCCTACGAGCAGTACTTC. Protein product: CASSYSWEVSSYEQYF. The chain recombines TRBV6-6 with TRBJ2-7, with D tentatively TRBD2 (6 bases). The CDR3 sequence is 16 residues long. Per the germline V gene, CDR1 is MNHNY and CDR2 is SVGAGI (reference sequence). V was clipped by 0 bases and J by 0 bases, with 12 bases between them.

This clone was seen only once. This chain links TRBV18 with TRBJ2-7; D is possibly TRBD2 (6 bases). Trimming removed 5 bases from V and 3 bases from J, with 14 bases in between. Germline V gives CDR1 KGHSH, CDR2 LQKENI. The CDR3 loop spans 14 amino acids. The CDR3 DNA sequence: TGTGCCAGCTCATACCCGGGAGAAAACTACGAGCAGTACTTC. This gives the protein CASSYPGENYEQYF.

This chain uses TRBV19 with TRBJ2-1; TRBD2 matches 11 bases. The CDR3 runs 15 residues. Unmatched junction bases numbered 8, after V lost 6 bases and J lost 7 bases. Germline lookup yields CDR1 LNHDA and CDR2 SQIVND (reference sequence). Here the CDR3 DNA reads TGTGCCAGTAGGAAACTGGCTAGCGGGGGGAATGAGCAGTTCTTC. This translates into CASRKLASGGNEQFF.

CDR3 in amino acids: CASSLGTSGLLEQYF. CDR3 nucleotides: TGTGCCAGCAGCTTAGGGACTAGTGGTCTCCTCGAGCAGTACTTC. J is TRBJ2-7 and V is TRBV11-2; 7 nucleotides align to TRBD2. Trimming removed 1 base from V and 6 bases from J; junction bases left unmatched: 9. The length of the CDR3 is 15 residues. Per the germline V gene, CDR1 is SGHAT and CDR2 is FQNNGV. The complete variable domain, with remaining parts taken from reference TRBV11-2 and TRBJ2-7, reads EAGVAQSPRYKIIEKRQSVAFWCNPISGHATLYWYQQILGQGPKLLIQFQNNGVVDDSQLPKDRFSAERLKGVDSTLKIQPAKLEDSAVYLCASSLGTSGLLEQYFGPGTRLTVT.

The chain joins TRBV4-1 to TRBJ2-1, with D maybe TRBD2 (6 bases). Trimming took 1 base from V and 7 from J, leaving 11 bases between them. Per germline, CDR1 MGHRA and CDR2 YSYEKL. The CDR3 is made up of 14 amino acids. Written as DNA, the CDR3 is TGCGCCAGCAGCCAAGTACTAGCAGGGAATGAGCAGTTCTTC. Its translation is CASSQVLAGNEQFF.

This clone was observed a handful of times. This chain joins TRBV5-1 and TRBJ2-1, with a possible D match to TRBD2 (7 bases). V lost 7 bases and J 0 bases, leaving 17 bases between the germline ends. This CDR3 is 16 amino acids long. The germline gives CDR1 SGHRS, CDR2 YFSETQ. The CDR3 nucleotides are TGCGCCAGCTCCAGGGGAGCGGGGAGCTCCTACAATGAGCAGTTCTTC. Protein: CASSRGAGSSYNEQFF. Filled out from reference TRBV5-1 and TRBJ2-1, the complete variable domain reads KAGVTQTPRYLIKTRGQQVTLSCSPISGHRSVSWYQQTPGQGLQFLFEYFSETQRNKGNFPGRFSGRQFSNSRSEMNVSTLELGDSALYLCASSRGAGSSYNEQFFGPGTRLTVL.

The chain carries TRBV19 and TRBJ2-3, with a weak D call TRBD2 (5 bases). The CDR3 has 14 residues. The germline CDR1 and CDR2 sequences are LNHDA and SQIVND (reference sequence). The ends were cut back, 5 bases at V and 2 bases at J, with 11 bases in the middle. This chain's CDR3 is CASSSLAYTDTQYF. CDR3 in DNA: TGTGCCAGTAGTTCTCTAGCTTACACAGATACGCAGTATTTT.

This clone came up once. The chain couples TRBV10-1 to TRBJ2-5; D perhaps matches TRBD2 (7 bases). Germline V lookup: CDR1 WNHNN, CDR2 SYGVQD (reference sequence). The V end lost 1 base, the J end lost 7 bases, and 10 bases lay between the germline ends. This CDR3 is 13 amino acids long. CDR3 bases: TGCGCCAGCAGTGAGTTGAGGGGGGGGACCCAGTACTTC. This sequence encodes CASSELRGGTQYF.

This clone was counted a single time. The rearrangement joins TRBV18 to TRBJ1-1; 8 nucleotides align to TRBD1. J lost 0 bases, V lost 0 bases, and 6 bases had no gene match. The CDR3 extends over 17 amino acids. CDR1 is KGHSH and CDR2 is LQKENI in the germline V gene. CDR3 bases: TGTGCCAGCTCACCACCGGCAGGGGGCGAAGTGAACACTGAAGCTTTCTTT. This translates into CASSPPAGGEVNTEAFF.

This rearrangement joins TRBV27 to TRBJ2-3; D remains ambiguous. Trimming removed 3 bases at V and 4 bases at J, with 14 bases between. CDR1 and CDR2 (germline): MNHEY, SMNVEV (reference sequence). The CDR3 has 15 amino acids. CDR3 sequence (DNA): TGTGCCAGCAGTTTCGGGTCCGACGGGTCAGATACGCAGTATTTT. Amino acid sequence: CASSFGSDGSDTQYF.

This clone was detected only a few times. V and J are TRBV2 and TRBJ1-1, with 8 bases identical to TRBD1. J gave up 8 bases and V 3 bases, and 8 bases lay outside the gene matches. The germline V gene encodes CDR1 SNHLY and CDR2 FYNNEI. The length of the CDR3 is 14 residues. The CDR3 loop reads CASSDTGTGHEAFF. The DNA of the CDR3 is TGTGCCAGCAGTGATACCGGGACAGGACACGAAGCTTTCTTT.

Points on this clone: The junction does not match germline at one end; this may be a read error. In nucleotides, the CDR3 is TGTGCCAGCGGGTCGGGACAGGGGGAGGGTTTT. Its protein product is CASGSGQGEGF. The chain combines TRBV28 with TRBJ2-3, with 11 bases fitting TRBD1. Per the germline V gene, CDR1 is MDHEN and CDR2 is SYDVKM. CDR3 size: 11 residues.

The rearrangement uses TRBV11-2 and TRBJ1-1; 9 nucleotides line up with TRBD1. The V gene end was trimmed by 3 bases and the J gene end by 9 bases; junction bases not matched to a gene: 5. The germline V gene has CDR1 SGHAT and CDR2 FQNNGV. There are 13 residues in the CDR3. CDR3 bases: TGTGCCAGCAGCTTTCCGGGACAGGGAAAAGCTTTCTTT. Translation gives CASSFPGQGKAFF.